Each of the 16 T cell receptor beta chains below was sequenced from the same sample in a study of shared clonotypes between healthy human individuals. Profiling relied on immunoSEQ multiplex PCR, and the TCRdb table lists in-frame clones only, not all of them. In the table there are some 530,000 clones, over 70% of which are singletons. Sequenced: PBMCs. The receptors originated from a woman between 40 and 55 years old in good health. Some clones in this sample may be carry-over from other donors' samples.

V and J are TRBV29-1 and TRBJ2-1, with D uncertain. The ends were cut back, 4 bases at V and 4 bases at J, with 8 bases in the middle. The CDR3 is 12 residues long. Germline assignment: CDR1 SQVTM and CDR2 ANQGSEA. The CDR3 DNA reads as TGCAGCGTTGGAGCCGCTTACAATGAGCAGTTCTTC. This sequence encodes CSVGAAYNEQFF.

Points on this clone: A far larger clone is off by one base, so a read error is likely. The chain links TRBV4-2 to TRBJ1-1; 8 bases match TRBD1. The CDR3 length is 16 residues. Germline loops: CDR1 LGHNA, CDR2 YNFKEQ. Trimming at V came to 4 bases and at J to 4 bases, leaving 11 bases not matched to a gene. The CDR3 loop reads CASSPWTGIAGTEAFF. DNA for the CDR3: TGTGCCAGCAGCCCGTGGACAGGGATTGCGGGCACTGAAGCTTTCTTT.

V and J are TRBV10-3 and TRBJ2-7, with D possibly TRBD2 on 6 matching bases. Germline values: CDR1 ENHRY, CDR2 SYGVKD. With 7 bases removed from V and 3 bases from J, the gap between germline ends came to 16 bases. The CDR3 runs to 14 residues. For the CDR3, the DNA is TGTGCCATCACCGAGCCCGGGACTTTCTACGAGCAGTACTTC. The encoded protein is CAITEPGTFYEQYF.

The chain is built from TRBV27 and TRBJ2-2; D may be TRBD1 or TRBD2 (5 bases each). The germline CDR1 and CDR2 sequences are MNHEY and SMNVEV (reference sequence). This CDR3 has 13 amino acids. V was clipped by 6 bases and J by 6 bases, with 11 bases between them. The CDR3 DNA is TGTGCCAGCAGATTACGGGGCGCCGGGGAGCTGTTTTTT. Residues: CASRLRGAGELFF.

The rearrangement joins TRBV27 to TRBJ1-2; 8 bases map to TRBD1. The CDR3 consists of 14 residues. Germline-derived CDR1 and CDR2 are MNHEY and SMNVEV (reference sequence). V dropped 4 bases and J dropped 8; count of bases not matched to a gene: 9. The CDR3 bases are TGTGCCAGCAGTTCCTCCGGGACAGGTGGCGGCTACACCTTC. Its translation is CASSSSGTGGGYTF.

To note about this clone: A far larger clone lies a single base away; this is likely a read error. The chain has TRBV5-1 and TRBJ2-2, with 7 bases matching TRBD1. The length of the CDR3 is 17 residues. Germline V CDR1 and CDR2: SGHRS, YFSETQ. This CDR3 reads CAGSLVPGGSNTGELFF. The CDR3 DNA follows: TGCGCCGGCAGCTTGGTCCCAGGGGGATCGAACACCGGGGAGCTGTTTTTT.

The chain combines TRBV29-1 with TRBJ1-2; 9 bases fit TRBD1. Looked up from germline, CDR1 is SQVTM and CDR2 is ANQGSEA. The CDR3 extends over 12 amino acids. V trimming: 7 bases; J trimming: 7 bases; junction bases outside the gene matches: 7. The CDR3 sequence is CSAQYRGLGYTF. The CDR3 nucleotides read TGCAGCGCGCAATACAGGGGGCTTGGCTACACCTTC.

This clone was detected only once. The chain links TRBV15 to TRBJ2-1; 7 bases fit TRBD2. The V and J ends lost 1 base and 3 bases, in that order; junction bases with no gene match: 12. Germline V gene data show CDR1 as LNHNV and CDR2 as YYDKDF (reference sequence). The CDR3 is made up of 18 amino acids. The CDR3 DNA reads TGTGCCACCAGCAGAGCGCTCAGGAGGCTAGCGGACTACAATGAGCAGTTCTTC. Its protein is CATSRALRRLADYNEQFF.

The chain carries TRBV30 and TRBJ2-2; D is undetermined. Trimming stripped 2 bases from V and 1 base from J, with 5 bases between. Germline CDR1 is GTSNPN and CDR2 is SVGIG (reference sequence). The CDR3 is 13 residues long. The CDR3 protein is CAWSTQNTGELFF. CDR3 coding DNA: TGTGCCTGGAGTACACAGAACACCGGGGAGCTGTTTTTT.

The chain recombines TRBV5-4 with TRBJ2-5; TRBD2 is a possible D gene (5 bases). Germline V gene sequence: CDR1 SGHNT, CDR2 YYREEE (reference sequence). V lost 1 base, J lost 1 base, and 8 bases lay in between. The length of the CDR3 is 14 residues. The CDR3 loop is CASSLTRSQETQYF. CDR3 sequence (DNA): TGTGCCAGCAGCTTGACTAGATCCCAAGAGACCCAGTACTTC.

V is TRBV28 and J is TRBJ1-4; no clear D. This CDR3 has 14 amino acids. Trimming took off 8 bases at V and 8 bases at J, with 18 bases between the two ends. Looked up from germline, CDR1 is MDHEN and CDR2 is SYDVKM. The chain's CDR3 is CASCGGVGWEKLFF. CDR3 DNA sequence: TGTGCCAGCTGCGGCGGGGTGGGATGGGAAAAACTGTTTTTT.

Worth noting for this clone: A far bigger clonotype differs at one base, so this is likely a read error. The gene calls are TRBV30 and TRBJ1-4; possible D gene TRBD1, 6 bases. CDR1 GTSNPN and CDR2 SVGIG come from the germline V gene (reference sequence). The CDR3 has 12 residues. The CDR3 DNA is TGTGCCCGACAGGAGAATAATGAAAAACTGTCTTTT. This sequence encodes CARQENNEKLSF.

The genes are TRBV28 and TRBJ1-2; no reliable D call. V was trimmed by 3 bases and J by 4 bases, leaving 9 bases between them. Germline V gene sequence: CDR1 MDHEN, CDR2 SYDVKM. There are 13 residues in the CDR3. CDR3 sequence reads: CASSFRQIYGYTF. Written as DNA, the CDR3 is TGTGCCAGCAGTTTCCGACAAATCTATGGCTACACCTTC.

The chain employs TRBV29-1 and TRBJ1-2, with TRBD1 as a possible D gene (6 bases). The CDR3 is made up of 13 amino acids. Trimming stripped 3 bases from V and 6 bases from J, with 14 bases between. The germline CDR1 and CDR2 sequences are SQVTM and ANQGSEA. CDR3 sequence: CSVESLGGHGYTF. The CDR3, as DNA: TGCAGCGTTGAGAGTTTAGGGGGACATGGCTACACCTTC. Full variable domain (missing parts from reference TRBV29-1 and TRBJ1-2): SAVISQKPSRDICQRGTSLTIQCQVDSQVTMMFWYRQQPGQSLTLIATANQGSEATYESGFVIDKFPISRPNLTFSTLTVSNMSPEDSSIYLCSVESLGGHGYTFGSGTRLTVV.

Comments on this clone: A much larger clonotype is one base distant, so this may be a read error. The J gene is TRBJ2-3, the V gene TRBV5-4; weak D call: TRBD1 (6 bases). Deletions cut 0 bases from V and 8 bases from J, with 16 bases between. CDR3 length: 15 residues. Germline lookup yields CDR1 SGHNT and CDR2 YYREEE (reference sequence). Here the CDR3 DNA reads TGTGCCAGCAGCTTGGGGACAGTGGTTGGTAGTACGCAGTATTTT. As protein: CASSLGTVVGSTQYF.

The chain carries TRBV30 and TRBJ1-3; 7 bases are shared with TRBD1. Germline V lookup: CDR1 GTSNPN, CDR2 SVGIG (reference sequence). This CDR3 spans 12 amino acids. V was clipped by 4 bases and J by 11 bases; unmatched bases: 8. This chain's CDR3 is CAWTDRQGAIYF. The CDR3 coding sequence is TGTGCCTGGACGGATAGGCAGGGGGCCATATATTTT.